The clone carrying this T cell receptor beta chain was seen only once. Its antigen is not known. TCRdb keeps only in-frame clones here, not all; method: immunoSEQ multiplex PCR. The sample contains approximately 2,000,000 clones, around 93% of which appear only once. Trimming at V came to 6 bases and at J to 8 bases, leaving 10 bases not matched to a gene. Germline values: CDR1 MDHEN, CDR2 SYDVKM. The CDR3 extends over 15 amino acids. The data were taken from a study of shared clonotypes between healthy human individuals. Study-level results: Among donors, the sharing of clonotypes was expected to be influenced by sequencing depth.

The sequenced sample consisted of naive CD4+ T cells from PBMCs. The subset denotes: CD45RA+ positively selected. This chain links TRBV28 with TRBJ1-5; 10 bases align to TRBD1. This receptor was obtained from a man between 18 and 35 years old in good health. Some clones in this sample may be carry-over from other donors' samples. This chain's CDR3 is CASRKTGGAVKPQHF. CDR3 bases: TGTGCCAGCAGGAAGACAGGGGGCGCGGTGAAGCCCCAGCATTTT.